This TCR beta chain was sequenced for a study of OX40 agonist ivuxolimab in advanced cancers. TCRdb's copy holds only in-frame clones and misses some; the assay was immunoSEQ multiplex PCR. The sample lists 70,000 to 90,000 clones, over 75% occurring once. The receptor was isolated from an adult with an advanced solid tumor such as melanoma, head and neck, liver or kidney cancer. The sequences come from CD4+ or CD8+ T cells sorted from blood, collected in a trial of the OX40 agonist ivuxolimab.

CDR3: CASSEGRNYGYTF. In DNA form, the CDR3 reads TGTGCCAGCAGCGAGGGGCGTAACTATGGCTACACCTTC. This chain connects TRBV7-9 to TRBJ1-2; perhaps TRBD1 as D (5 bases). Germline CDR1 is SEHNR and CDR2 is FQNEAQ (reference sequence). V lost 5 bases to trimming and J lost 1 base, with 8 bases between them. The CDR3 totals 13 residues.